These 21 T cell receptor beta chains originate from one sample sequenced in a study of T cell changes during pregnancy in multiple sclerosis. Repertoires were generated with immunoSEQ multiplex PCR, while TCRdb's copy carries only in-frame clones and drops some. The sample records roughly 87,000 clones, roughly nine tenths being singletons. The sample in question was PBMCs, obtained in the first trimester of pregnancy. Receptors were obtained from a female donor in good health, serving as a control in a pregnancy study. Some clones in this sample may be carry-over from other donors' samples.

V usage is TRBV4-1 and J usage is TRBJ2-1; D is perhaps TRBD2 (6 bases). Deletions cut 2 bases from V and 7 bases from J, with 12 bases between. CDR3 length equals 14 residues. Germline V gene data show CDR1 as MGHRA and CDR2 as YSYEKL. CDR3 DNA sequence: TGCGCCAGCAGCCAACCGGGACTCCCAAATGAGCAGTTCTTC. This codes for CASSQPGLPNEQFF.

With respect to this clone: Mismatch with germline at one junction end may stem from a read error. This chain links TRBV5-6 with TRBJ1-5; possible D gene TRBD1, 5 bases. CDR1 and CDR2 (germline): SGHDT, YYEEEE. This CDR3 is built from 15 residues. CDR3 residues: CTSSLDRGGDQPQHF. The CDR3 DNA is TGTACCAGCAGCTTGGATAGGGGTGGCGATCAGCCCCAGCATTTT.

About this clone: The same CDR3 also results from other DNA sequences found in this sample. The chain combines TRBV6-5 with TRBJ1-1; no reliable D call. This CDR3 region has 13 residues. Trimming pared 0 bases from V and 2 bases from J, leaving 4 bases between. Germline values: CDR1 MNHEY, CDR2 SVGAGI. CDR3 nucleotide sequence: TGTGCCAGCAGTTACTCCAGAAACACTGAAGCTTTCTTT. Translation gives CASSYSRNTEAFF.

The gene calls are TRBV19 and TRBJ1-5, with TRBD1 identical over 10 bases. Germline CDR1 is LNHDA and CDR2 is SQIVND (reference sequence). This CDR3 has 15 amino acids. Trimming at V came to 6 bases and at J to 6 bases, leaving 8 bases not matched to a gene. CDR3 sequence (DNA): TGTGCCAGTAGCCCGGGACAGGGGCTGGGTCAGCCCCAGCATTTT. Protein: CASSPGQGLGQPQHF.

There are a few counts of this clone. The rearrangement joins TRBV6-5 to TRBJ1-1; TRBD1 might be the D (6 bases). CDR1 is MNHEY, CDR2 SVGAGI, per germline. The CDR3 is 15 amino acids. V gave up 6 bases and J gave up 0 bases, with 14 bases separating them. The CDR3 protein is CASSPGHIMNTEAFF. The CDR3 DNA reads TGTGCCAGCAGCCCGGGACATATCATGAACACTGAAGCTTTCTTT.

V gene TRBV7-9 combines with J gene TRBJ2-7, with D perhaps matching TRBD2 (6 bases). The CDR3 contains 14 residues. Trimming pared 5 bases from V and 3 bases from J, leaving 14 bases between. The germline V gene encodes CDR1 SEHNR and CDR2 FQNEAQ (reference sequence). CDR3 sequence reads: CASSPNTGVYEQYF. Here the CDR3 DNA reads TGTGCCAGCAGCCCCAATACGGGGGTCTACGAGCAGTACTTC.

The CDR3 loop reads CATSPTFRHSPYGYTF. The CDR3 nucleotides are TGTGCCACCAGCCCTACATTCAGACATAGTCCCTATGGCTACACCTTC. The chain carries TRBV15 and TRBJ1-2; D remains ambiguous. The CDR3 contains 16 residues. V lost 5 bases and J 4 bases, leaving 20 bases between the germline ends. Per the germline V gene, CDR1 is LNHNV and CDR2 is YYDKDF (reference sequence).

The chain combines TRBV13 with TRBJ2-1; 12 nucleotides agree with TRBD2. The CDR3 runs 17 residues. CDR1 is PRHDT and CDR2 is FYEKMQ in the germline V gene (reference sequence). V was clipped by 4 bases and J by 4 bases; unmatched bases: 8. The chain's CDR3 is CASSSVRTSGEYNEQFF. The CDR3, as DNA: TGTGCCAGCAGCTCGGTCCGGACTAGCGGGGAATACAATGAGCAGTTCTTC.

This clone was seen only a few times. V usage is TRBV6-4 and J usage is TRBJ2-1; 9 bases map to TRBD2. From germline, CDR1 is MRHNA and CDR2 SNTAGT. The CDR3 has 15 amino acids. The V gene end was trimmed by 0 bases and the J gene end by 4 bases; junction bases not matched to a gene: 1. The CDR3 sequence is CASSDSAGGYNEQFF. The DNA of the CDR3 is TGTGCCAGCAGTGACTCTGCGGGGGGGTACAATGAGCAGTTCTTC.

The CDR3 is CASSLLAGRLLMRDTQYF. The CDR3 region has the DNA TGTGCCAGCAGCCTACTAGCGGGCAGGCTACTTATGCGAGATACGCAGTATTTT. V gene TRBV7-9 combines with J gene TRBJ2-3, with 9 bases matching TRBD2. CDR1 SEHNR and CDR2 FQNEAQ come from the germline V gene (reference sequence). Trimming took 5 bases from V and 5 from J; bases not matched to a gene: 17. The CDR3 runs to 18 residues.

The V call is TRBV4-1, the J call TRBJ2-3; D uncertain. The CDR3 has 15 amino acids. Germline CDR1 MGHRA, CDR2 YSYEKL. V lost 4 bases to trimming and J lost 2 bases, with 13 bases between them. The CDR3 DNA sequence: TGCGCCAGCAGCCGGGCCCCCATGCCCACAGATACGCAGTATTTT. It specifies CASSRAPMPTDTQYF.

This clone was found once. The J gene is TRBJ2-3, the V gene TRBV15, with 9 bases aligning to TRBD2. The germline gives CDR1 LNHNV, CDR2 YYDKDF (reference sequence). This CDR3 spans 15 amino acids. Losses at the gene ends were 9 bases for V and 1 base for J; bases not matched to a gene: 8. CDR3 amino acids: CATENSGSRTDTQYF. In DNA, the CDR3 is TGTGCCACGGAAAATAGCGGGAGCCGCACAGATACGCAGTATTTT.

CDR3 in amino acids: CASSQSDRANTGELFF. The CDR3 coding sequence is TGCGCCAGCAGTCAATCGGACAGAGCGAACACCGGGGAGCTGTTTTTT. J is TRBJ2-2 and V is TRBV23-1, with D possibly matching TRBD1 (6 bases). TRBV23-1 is known as an ORF, though its function is uncertain. Trimming left V 0 bases short and J 0 bases short, with 8 bases between. CDR3 size: 16 residues.

This chain joins TRBV4-2 and TRBJ1-3, with a possible D match to TRBD1 (6 bases). V was clipped by 1 base and J by 2 bases, with 12 bases between them. CDR1 is LGHNA, CDR2 YNFKEQ, per germline. The CDR3 has 16 residues. CDR3 bases: TGTGCCAGCAGCCAAGGACCGACAGGAGCTGGAAACACCATATATTTT. This codes for CASSQGPTGAGNTIYF.

This clone was seen only a few times. The V and J genes are TRBV10-3 and TRBJ2-5; TRBD2 matches at 13 bases. With 3 bases clipped from V and 4 bases from J, the junction kept 2 bases outside the gene matches. The CDR3 runs 15 residues. Germline CDR1 reads ENHRY; CDR2 reads SYGVKD. The CDR3 region is CAISERTSGGETQYF. The CDR3 nucleotides are TGTGCCATCAGTGAACGGACTAGCGGGGGAGAGACCCAGTACTTC.

The J gene is TRBJ1-3, the V gene TRBV5-5, with 11 nucleotides matching TRBD1. Losses at the gene ends were 0 bases for V and 5 bases for J; bases not matched to a gene: 7. The CDR3 runs 17 residues. Germline lookup yields CDR1 SGHKS and CDR2 YYEKEE (reference sequence). This chain's CDR3 is CASSLASGTGGRNTIYF. The DNA of the CDR3 is TGTGCCAGCAGCTTGGCCTCCGGGACAGGGGGTAGAAACACCATATATTTT.

Concerning this clone: Other nucleotide sequences in the sample specify the same CDR3. This sequence joins TRBV30 and TRBJ1-5, with D maybe TRBD1 (5 bases). Looked up from germline, CDR1 is GTSNPN and CDR2 is SVGIG (reference sequence). Deletions cut 1 base from V and 6 bases from J, with 10 bases between. CDR3 length equals 13 residues. Written as DNA, the CDR3 is TGTGCCTGGAGTGGTCAGGGCGGTCAGCCCCAGCATTTT. Translation: CAWSGQGGQPQHF.

The chain has TRBV2 and TRBJ2-2, with 8 nucleotides matching TRBD2. V lost 6 bases to trimming and J lost 4 bases; unmatched junction nucleotides: 10. The CDR3 totals 16 residues. Germline assignment: CDR1 SNHLY and CDR2 FYNNEI. CDR3 bases: TGTGCCAGCAGCCTCAGTAGCGGGGAACTCACCGGGGAGCTGTTTTTT. Its translation: CASSLSSGELTGELFF.

The rearrangement joins TRBV29-1 to TRBJ2-7, with 9 bases lining up with TRBD1. CDR1 and CDR2 (germline): SQVTM, ANQGSEA. This CDR3 region has 13 residues. J lost 5 bases, V lost 4 bases, and 6 bases had no gene match. This CDR3 is CSVVLDRGHEQYF. The CDR3 coding sequence is TGCAGCGTTGTCTTGGACAGGGGTCACGAGCAGTACTTC.

The rearrangement joins TRBV7-9 to TRBJ1-4; 10 nucleotides match TRBD1. CDR1 is SEHNR and CDR2 is FQNEAQ in the germline V gene (reference sequence). With 5 bases clipped from V and 3 bases from J, the junction kept 3 bases outside the gene matches. CDR3 size: 15 residues. CDR3 bases: TGTGCCAGCAGCCAAGGACAGGGGGCTAATGAAAAACTGTTTTTT. Amino acids: CASSQGQGANEKLFF.

The CDR3 spells CASSLVVPGSDNSPLHF. In nucleotides, the CDR3 is TGCGCCAGCAGCTTGGTCGTTCCGGGGTCGGATAATTCACCCCTCCACTTT. The rearrangement joins TRBV5-1 to TRBJ1-6; the D is unclear. CDR3 length: 17 amino acids. Germline V lookup: CDR1 SGHRS, CDR2 YFSETQ. V was clipped by 0 bases and J by 5 bases, with 15 bases between them.